Below, 32 T cell receptor beta chains from the same sample are listed, as sequenced in a study of cytomegalovirus exposure and HLA in healthy donors. Both 60 Vbeta primers and 13 Jbeta primers went into the PCR. TCRdb's copy holds only in-frame clones and misses some; the assay was immunoSEQ multiplex PCR. This sample carries a few hundred thousand clones, roughly 80% of them seen once, and the ten largest clones take 15% to 17%. Material: PBMCs. These receptors all come from a man between 35 and 55 years old in good health and CMV-seronegative.

The rearrangement joins TRBV5-6 to TRBJ1-2; 9 positions agree with TRBD1. The CDR3 loop spans 17 amino acids. Germline CDR1 reads SGHDT; CDR2 reads YYEEEE. The J segment lost 0 bases and the V segment lost 4 bases, leaving 10 bases of the junction unmatched. The CDR3: CASSHRDRDITNYGYTF. The CDR3 nucleotides read TGTGCCAGCAGCCACCGGGACAGGGATATAACTAACTATGGCTACACCTTC.

J is TRBJ2-3 and V is TRBV5-1; 10 bases line up with TRBD2. V lost 0 bases, J lost 0 bases, and 4 bases stayed unmatched. CDR1 SGHRS and CDR2 YFSETQ come from the germline V gene. CDR3 size: 17 residues. Here the CDR3 DNA reads TGCGCCAGCAGCTTGGCTCCAGCGGGAGGGAGCACAGATACGCAGTATTTT. This sequence encodes CASSLAPAGGSTDTQYF.

The J gene is TRBJ1-3, the V gene TRBV28; possibly TRBD1 for D (5 bases). This CDR3 is 15 amino acids long. Germline CDR1 MDHEN, CDR2 SYDVKM. The V gene lost 5 bases and the J gene lost 0 bases, with 11 bases spanning the gap. CDR3 in DNA: TGTGCCAGCAGTCCCGGGGGGGTCTCTGGAAACACCATATATTTT. Its protein product is CASSPGGVSGNTIYF.

V is TRBV19 and J is TRBJ1-2, with 9 bases fitting TRBD1. The germline V gene encodes CDR1 LNHDA and CDR2 SQIVND (reference sequence). With 4 bases clipped from V and 4 bases from J, the junction kept 10 bases outside the gene matches. There are 16 residues in the CDR3. The DNA of the CDR3 is TGTGCCAGTAGTAGATGGTTCCGACAGGGGGGCTATGGCTACACCTTC. Translated: CASSRWFRQGGYGYTF.

The gene calls are TRBV27 and TRBJ2-1; 13 nucleotides match TRBD2. The V segment lost 5 bases and the J segment 10 bases; nucleotides outside the gene matches: 14. CDR3 length: 17 amino acids. Germline V lookup: CDR1 MNHEY, CDR2 SMNVEV (reference sequence). CDR3 DNA sequence: TGTGCCAGCAGTCAAACCAGGACTAGCGGGAGAATTAAGGAGCAGTTCTTC. Protein product: CASSQTRTSGRIKEQFF.

The chain employs TRBV5-1 and TRBJ2-1; 13 positions agree with TRBD2. Per germline, CDR1 SGHRS and CDR2 YFSETQ. This CDR3 comprises 16 residues. The ends lost 4 bases at V and 5 bases at J; junction bases unmatched: 6. CDR3 coding DNA: TGCGCCAGCAGCGGCACAGGGACTAGCGGGGACAATGAGCAGTTCTTC. It translates to CASSGTGTSGDNEQFF.

This chain uses TRBV6-5 with TRBJ2-5; 9 bases agree with TRBD1. V shed 1 base and J 7 bases; nucleotides not matched to a gene: 10. The CDR3 is 16 amino acids. Germline V lookup: CDR1 MNHEY, CDR2 SVGAGI. Written as DNA, the CDR3 is TGTGCCAGCAGTTACTTTGGACAGGGGCCGGGGAGGACCCAGTACTTC. Protein product: CASSYFGQGPGRTQYF.

The chain recombines TRBV9 with TRBJ1-1; 10 bases agree with TRBD1. CDR1 is SGDLS and CDR2 is YYNGEE in the germline V gene. The V gene end was trimmed by 3 bases and the J gene end by 1 base; junction bases not matched to a gene: 3. This CDR3 contains 15 residues. The CDR3 reads CASSDRQGANTEAFF. For the CDR3, the DNA is TGTGCCAGCAGCGACCGACAGGGGGCGAACACTGAAGCTTTCTTT.

The chain links TRBV19 to TRBJ2-2, with 9 bases identical to TRBD1. Germline V gives CDR1 LNHDA, CDR2 SQIVND (reference sequence). The V and J ends lost 5 bases and 3 bases, in that order; junction bases with no gene match: 4. The CDR3 consists of 15 residues. Here the CDR3 reads CASSRDRAHTGELFF. The CDR3 DNA sequence: TGTGCCAGTAGTCGGGACAGGGCTCACACCGGGGAGCTGTTTTTT.

This chain joins TRBV7-8 and TRBJ2-6; unclear D gene. Deletions cut 3 bases from V and 0 bases from J, with 6 bases between. The CDR3 has 15 amino acids. CDR1 and CDR2 (germline): SGHVS, FQNEAQ. CDR3 protein: CASSFRSSGANVLTF. In DNA, the CDR3 is TGTGCCAGCAGCTTCCGGAGCTCTGGGGCCAACGTCCTGACTTTC. Full variable domain (remainder filled in from reference TRBV7-8 and TRBJ2-6): GAGVSQSPRYKVAKRGQDVALRCDPISGHVSLFWYQQALGQGPEFLTYFQNEAQLDKSGLPSDRFFAERPEGSVSTLKIQRTQQEDSAVYLCASSFRSSGANVLTFGAGSRLTVL.

This chain uses TRBV18 with TRBJ2-5; 12 bases fit TRBD1. The length of the CDR3 is 15 residues. V lost 5 bases to trimming and J lost 4 bases; unmatched junction nucleotides: 5. CDR1 and CDR2 from the germline V gene are KGHSH and LQKENI. The CDR3 reads CASSAGTGGLETQYF. CDR3 sequence (DNA): TGTGCCAGCTCAGCCGGGACAGGGGGCCTAGAGACCCAGTACTTC.

The chain combines TRBV28 with TRBJ1-5; weak D call: TRBD1 (5 bases). CDR3 length equals 15 residues. V was cut by 7 bases and J by 1 base, with 14 bases left in between. CDR1 and CDR2 (germline): MDHEN, SYDVKM. CDR3 in amino acids: CASTYAGVSNQPQHF. Here the CDR3 DNA reads TGTGCCAGCACTTACGCGGGGGTAAGCAATCAGCCCCAGCATTTT.

This chain uses TRBV2 with TRBJ1-5, with a tentative D call TRBD1 (5 bases). Germline V gene lookup returns CDR1 SNHLY and CDR2 FYNNEI. There are 13 residues in the CDR3. Trimming pared 5 bases from V and 4 bases from J, leaving 9 bases between. The DNA for the CDR3 is TGTGCCAGCAGTTCTGACAGAAATCAGCCCCAGCATTTT. It specifies CASSSDRNQPQHF.

The gene calls are TRBV7-9 and TRBJ2-7, with D perhaps TRBD2 (5 bases). From germline, CDR1 is SEHNR and CDR2 FQNEAQ (reference sequence). This CDR3 spans 13 amino acids. Trimming removed 8 bases at V and 4 bases at J, with 15 bases between. CDR3 amino acids: CASRNGDSYEQYF. The CDR3 DNA follows: TGTGCCAGCCGCAACGGGGATTCTTACGAGCAGTACTTC.

This clone was picked up a small number of times. This chain connects TRBV18 to TRBJ2-3; weak D call: TRBD2 (6 bases). CDR1 and CDR2 (germline): KGHSH, LQKENI. V was pared by 6 bases and J by 4 bases, with 26 bases between. The CDR3 length is 18 residues. CDR3 in DNA: TGTGCCAGCTCCCGAATCCTGGGGCGGCGAGGGGAGGCAGATACGCAGTATTTT. Amino acids: CASSRILGRRGEADTQYF.

The rearrangement uses TRBV18 and TRBJ1-1; possibly TRBD1 for D (6 bases). From germline, CDR1 is KGHSH and CDR2 LQKENI. The CDR3 loop spans 13 amino acids. V dropped 6 bases and J dropped 2 bases, with 10 bases sitting between them. The DNA of the CDR3 is TGTGCCAGCTCGCCGGGACAAAACACTGAAGCTTTCTTT. It encodes CASSPGQNTEAFF.

The V call is TRBV6-1, the J call TRBJ2-3; 12 bases agree with TRBD2. V shed 2 bases, J shed 4 bases, and the junction held 4 bases outside the gene matches. Germline assignment: CDR1 MNHNS and CDR2 SASEGT. The CDR3 sequence is 16 residues long. For the CDR3, the DNA is TGTGCCAGCAGTGAACCTAGCGGGGGGGCCCCAGATACGCAGTATTTT. Its protein product is CASSEPSGGAPDTQYF.

The chain couples TRBV28 to TRBJ2-7; the D gene is possibly TRBD2 (7 bases). The CDR3 extends over 15 amino acids. Germline-derived CDR1 and CDR2 are MDHEN and SYDVKM. V shed 6 bases and J shed 0 bases, with 15 bases lying between them. CDR3 sequence reads: CASRVRGGYSYEQYF. The CDR3 DNA reads TGTGCCAGCAGGGTGAGGGGGGGCTACTCCTACGAGCAGTACTTC.

The chain uses TRBV5-1 and TRBJ2-7; 8 positions match TRBD2. This CDR3 is built from 14 residues. Germline V lookup: CDR1 SGHRS, CDR2 YFSETQ. The V segment lost 4 bases and the J segment 3 bases; nucleotides outside the gene matches: 6. In nucleotides, the CDR3 is TGCGCCAGCAGCCCCCGGGGGGGAGACTACGAGCAGTACTTC. Translated: CASSPRGGDYEQYF.

This rearrangement joins TRBV19 to TRBJ2-1; TRBD2 matches 13 bases. This CDR3 spans 16 amino acids. The germline V gene encodes CDR1 LNHDA and CDR2 SQIVND (reference sequence). The V and J ends lost 3 bases and 9 bases, in that order; junction bases with no gene match: 8. CDR3 DNA sequence: TGTGCCAGTAGTATCGAGGGACTAGCGGGGTTCAGTGAGCAGTTCTTC. Its translation: CASSIEGLAGFSEQFF.

The chain couples TRBV7-9 to TRBJ1-2; possible D gene TRBD1, 5 bases. The CDR3 is made up of 13 amino acids. Between the trimmed V and J ends, which lost 4 bases and 3 bases, there was a span of 9 bases. Germline V CDR1 and CDR2: SEHNR, FQNEAQ (reference sequence). The CDR3 coding sequence is TGTGCCAGCAGCTCAGGGCTAGACTATGGCTACACCTTC. As protein: CASSSGLDYGYTF.

This rearrangement joins TRBV6-1 to TRBJ1-4; D is unresolved. This CDR3 is built from 12 residues. In germline, CDR1 is MNHNS, CDR2 SASEGT. V dropped 7 bases and J dropped 8 bases, with 11 bases sitting between them. CDR3 sequence (DNA): TGTGCCAGCAAACCACTCGGGGAAAAACTGTTTTTT. It yields the protein CASKPLGEKLFF.

This clone was counted between two and nine times. This sample includes further DNA sequences coding for the same CDR3. The CDR3 coding sequence is TGTGCCAGCAGTTTAATCTCTAGCGGGGCACAAGAGACCCAGTACTTC. This translates into CASSLISSGAQETQYF. The V gene is TRBV28, the J gene TRBJ2-5; 9 bases line up with TRBD2. Germline-derived CDR1 and CDR2 are MDHEN and SYDVKM. The V and J ends lost 2 bases and 2 bases, in that order; junction bases with no gene match: 6. This CDR3 comprises 16 residues.

The CDR3 DNA sequence: TGTGCCAGCAGTTCAATCGGACAGCCGAGCTCCTACAATGAGCAGTTCTTC. Translated: CASSSIGQPSSYNEQFF. This chain connects TRBV7-9 to TRBJ2-1, with D maybe TRBD1 (6 bases). V gave up 6 bases and J gave up 0 bases, with 18 bases separating them. Germline V gives CDR1 SEHNR, CDR2 FQNEAQ (reference sequence). CDR3 length: 17 amino acids.

This rearrangement joins TRBV10-3 to TRBJ2-6; 11 bases map to TRBD1. This CDR3 has 17 residues. Germline lookup yields CDR1 ENHRY and CDR2 SYGVKD. Germline trimming cut 4 bases from V and 3 bases from J; bases unmatched to any gene: 5. Written as DNA, the CDR3 is TGTGCCATCAGTGCCGGGACAGGGGGGTATGGGGCCAACGTCCTGACTTTC. Translating it yields CAISAGTGGYGANVLTF.

The chain couples TRBV6-5 to TRBJ2-1, with D possibly TRBD1 on 5 matching bases. Trimming pared 4 bases from V and 7 bases from J, leaving 11 bases between. The CDR3 contains 13 residues. The germline gives CDR1 MNHEY, CDR2 SVGAGI. The CDR3 reads CASSLGPSNEQFF. CDR3 sequence (DNA): TGTGCCAGCAGTTTGGGGCCGTCAAATGAGCAGTTCTTC.

V gene TRBV19 combines with J gene TRBJ1-2; D gene uncertain. The CDR3 runs 13 residues. Trimming removed 8 bases from V and 2 bases from J, with 12 bases in between. Germline V gives CDR1 LNHDA, CDR2 SQIVND (reference sequence). CDR3 residues: CASRKSGNYGYTF. DNA of the CDR3: TGTGCCAGTCGTAAGTCCGGGAACTATGGCTACACCTTC.

This clone was picked up a small number of times. V usage is TRBV9 and J usage is TRBJ2-2; possible D gene TRBD1, 5 bases. The CDR3 covers 15 residues. Trimming pared 0 bases from V and 2 bases from J, leaving 8 bases between. Germline V gives CDR1 SGDLS, CDR2 YYNGEE. As DNA, the CDR3 is TGTGCCAGCAGCGTAGGCAGGGTTAACACCGGGGAGCTGTTTTTT. This gives the protein CASSVGRVNTGELFF. Together with reference TRBV9 and TRBJ2-2, the CDR3 gives the full variable domain: DSGVTQTPKHLITATGQRVTLRCSPRSGDLSVYWYQQSLDQGLQFLIQYYNGEERAKGNILERFSAQQFPDLHSELNLSSLELGDSALYFCASSVGRVNTGELFFGEGSRLTVL.

J is TRBJ2-7 and V is TRBV30; 7 bases align to TRBD2. The CDR3 length is 13 residues. Germline trimming cut 0 bases from V and 6 bases from J; bases unmatched to any gene: 5. Germline V gene data show CDR1 as GTSNPN and CDR2 as SVGIG (reference sequence). This CDR3 reads CAWSVGGSVEQYF. The CDR3 nucleotides are TGTGCCTGGAGTGTAGGCGGGAGCGTCGAGCAGTACTTC.

The V gene is TRBV9, the J gene TRBJ2-7, with 10 positions matching TRBD1. CDR1 and CDR2 (germline): SGDLS, YYNGEE. The CDR3 has 15 residues. V lost 2 bases to trimming and J lost 4 bases; unmatched junction nucleotides: 6. CDR3 loop: CASSVAGTGVYEQYF. The CDR3, as DNA: TGTGCCAGCAGCGTCGCCGGGACAGGGGTATACGAGCAGTACTTC.

The rearrangement uses TRBV19 and TRBJ1-6, with 11 bases that match TRBD1. V lost 8 bases, J lost 7 bases, and 4 bases stayed unmatched. CDR1 LNHDA and CDR2 SQIVND come from the germline V gene (reference sequence). The CDR3 covers 14 residues. The CDR3 nucleotides read TGTGCCAGTGGGCGGACAGGGGGCAATTCACCCCTCCACTTT. It is translated as CASGRTGGNSPLHF.

The chain has TRBV19 and TRBJ2-1, with 9 positions matching TRBD2. From germline, CDR1 is LNHDA and CDR2 SQIVND (reference sequence). Unmatched junction bases numbered 6, after V lost 6 bases and J lost 6 bases. The CDR3 consists of 14 residues. Here the CDR3 reads CASSLGGLANEQFF. The DNA for the CDR3 is TGTGCCAGTAGCCTTGGGGGACTAGCCAATGAGCAGTTCTTC.